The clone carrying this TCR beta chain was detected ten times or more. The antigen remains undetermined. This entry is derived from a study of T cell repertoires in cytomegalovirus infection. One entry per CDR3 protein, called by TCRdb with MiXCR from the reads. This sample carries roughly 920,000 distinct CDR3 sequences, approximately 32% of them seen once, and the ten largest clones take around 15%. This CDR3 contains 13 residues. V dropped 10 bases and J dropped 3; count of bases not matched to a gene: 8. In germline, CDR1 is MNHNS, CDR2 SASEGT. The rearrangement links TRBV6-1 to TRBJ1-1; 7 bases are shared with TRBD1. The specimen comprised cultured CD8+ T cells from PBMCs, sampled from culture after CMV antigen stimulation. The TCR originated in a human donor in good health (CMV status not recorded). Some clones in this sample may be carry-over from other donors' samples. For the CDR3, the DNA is TGTGCCACCCAACAGGGGCCTTACACTGAAGCTTTCTTT. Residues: CATQQGPYTEAFF.